This passage covers 21 T cell receptor beta chains from one sample sequenced in a study of blood T cells in healthy people across ages. The use of a sample-barcoded 5' primer and a J-beta primer mix characterized a second PCR of about 7 to 12 cycles. TCRdb re-called the 5' RACE reads through MiXCR, storing one row per CDR3 protein. The table shows around 1.7 million distinct CDR3 sequences, with under 30% occurring only once. The specimen was blood. The receptors originated from a woman in her 30s in good health.

Of note for this clonotype: Since a much larger clone is just one base distant, this may be a read error. The rearrangement links TRBV6-5 to TRBJ2-5, with D possibly matching TRBD1 (5 bases). CDR1 is MNHEY, CDR2 SVGAGI, per germline. V lost 4 bases to trimming and J lost 11 bases, with 26 bases between them. The CDR3 has 16 residues. The CDR3 protein is CASSFIQGIPYNEQYF. CDR3 coding DNA: TGTGCCAGCAGTTTTATCCAGGGTATCCCCTACAATGAGCAGTACTTC.

As concerns this clonotype: An end of the junction differs from the germline gene, which may be a read error. CDR3 bases: TGTGCCACCAGCAGAGTAGCCGGGCCTCGACATGGCTATACCTTC. Protein: CATSRVAGPRHGYTF. V gene TRBV15 combines with J gene TRBJ1-2; the D is unclear. This CDR3 spans 15 amino acids. Germline assignment: CDR1 LNHNV and CDR2 YYDKDF (reference sequence).

The V and J genes are TRBV11-2 and TRBJ2-7; 7 nucleotides agree with TRBD2. The ends lost 1 base at V and 7 bases at J; junction bases unmatched: 10. The CDR3 has 15 residues. Germline V gives CDR1 SGHAT, CDR2 FQNNGV. Written as DNA, the CDR3 is TGTGCCAGCAGCTTAGGGCTAGCGGACAACAATGAGCAGTACTTC. Residues: CASSLGLADNNEQYF.

The chain is built from TRBV30 and TRBJ2-7; possible D gene TRBD1, 6 bases. Germline CDR1 is GTSNPN and CDR2 is SVGIG (reference sequence). The CDR3 totals 14 residues. V was shortened by 1 base and J by 3 bases, with 13 bases between the two germline ends. The CDR3 DNA reads TGTGCCTGGAGTGGGGGGCGCGGAGGCTACGAGCAGTACTTC. Residues: CAWSGGRGGYEQYF. Full variable domain (missing parts from reference TRBV30 and TRBJ2-7): SQTIHQWPATLVQPVGSPLSLECTVEGTSNPNLYWYRQAAGRGLQLLFYSVGIGQISSEVPQNLSASRPQDRQFILSSKKLLLSDSGFYLCAWSGGRGGYEQYFGPGTRLTVT.

The V call is TRBV20-1, the J call TRBJ1-6; the match to TRBD1 covers 8 bases. V lost 3 bases, J lost 10 bases, and 8 bases stayed unmatched. Germline CDR1 is DFQATT and CDR2 is SNEGSKA (reference sequence). CDR3 length: 14 amino acids. The CDR3 DNA follows: TGCAGTGCTAGTTGGAAGACAGGGGACTCACCCCTCCACTTT. Protein: CSASWKTGDSPLHF.

This clonotype has a handful of counts. The V gene is TRBV28, the J gene TRBJ1-2; 11 nucleotides agree with TRBD1. The trim removed 6 bases at V and 6 bases at J, leaving 12 bases unmatched. This CDR3 is built from 16 residues. Germline V CDR1 and CDR2: MDHEN, SYDVKM. CDR3 bases: TGTGCCAGCAGAAGTTATCGGACAGGGGGCGGGCATGGCTACACCTTC. Translated, it gives CASRSYRTGGGHGYTF.

This clonotype was detected only a few times. The chain employs TRBV12-3 or TRBV12-4 and TRBJ1-5, with D uncertain. CDR3 length: 13 residues. Trimming pared 8 bases from V and 4 bases from J, leaving 12 bases between. The CDR3 coding sequence is TGTGCCAGCCAAGAGCAGGCTAATCAGCCCCAGCATTTT. Translated: CASQEQANQPQHF.

Many counts were recorded for this clonotype. The rearrangement links TRBV9 to TRBJ2-1, with D perhaps TRBD1 (5 bases). CDR1 SGDLS and CDR2 YYNGEE come from the germline V gene. The CDR3 is 15 amino acids. Between the trimmed V and J ends, which lost 2 bases and 5 bases, there was a span of 14 bases. The CDR3 DNA follows: TGTGCCAGCAGCGTTGGACAAAGTAACAACAATGAGCAGTTCTTC. Translating gives CASSVGQSNNNEQFF.

Many counts were recorded for this clonotype. The chain links TRBV5-1 to TRBJ1-6, with no clear D. Germline loops: CDR1 SGHRS, CDR2 YFSETQ. V was clipped by 4 bases and J by 8 bases, with 10 bases between them. The CDR3 is 13 residues long. CDR3 sequence: CASSTSPDSPLHF. CDR3 in DNA: TGCGCCAGCAGCACCTCACCCGATTCACCCCTCCACTTT.

In this sample, this clonotype turned up a few times. CDR3 bases: TGTGCCAGCAGCTTAGTTGCGACTGACCAGCCCCAGCATTTT. It yields the protein CASSLVATDQPQHF. The V gene is TRBV7-2, the J gene TRBJ1-5, with D hard to call. V was clipped by 1 base and J by 7 bases, with 11 bases between them. The CDR3 length is 14 residues. The germline V gene has CDR1 SGHTA and CDR2 FQGNSA.

The chain recombines TRBV6-2 or TRBV6-3 with TRBJ2-7; D possibly corresponds to TRBD2 (6 bases). The CDR3 is made up of 14 amino acids. Germline V gene lookup returns CDR1 MNHEY and CDR2 SVGEGT. Trimming took off 7 bases at V and 2 bases at J, with 15 bases between the two ends. The CDR3 reads CASKLEGTPYEQYF. In DNA form, the CDR3 reads TGTGCCAGCAAGTTGGAGGGGACCCCCTACGAGCAGTACTTC.

The CDR3 nucleotides read TGCGCCAGCAGCCCGGGACATCCCGTTATGGGCGGGGAGCTGTTTTTT. It translates to CASSPGHPVMGGELFF. This chain uses TRBV5-1 with TRBJ2-2; D is perhaps TRBD1 (6 bases). V was cut by 4 bases and J by 7 bases, with 20 bases left in between. In germline, CDR1 is SGHRS, CDR2 YFSETQ. The CDR3 runs to 16 residues.

This clonotype was detected a few times. The J gene is TRBJ2-5, the V gene TRBV18; D may be TRBD1 (6 bases). Trimming shortened V by 4 bases and J by 1 base, and 16 bases separated the two germline ends. The CDR3 has 16 residues. The V gene's germline CDR1 is KGHSH and CDR2 LQKENI. The CDR3 nucleotides read TGTGCCAGCTCACGCCGGGACAAGTTAAGCCAAGAGACCCAGTACTTC. It codes for CASSRRDKLSQETQYF.

The rearrangement uses TRBV11-2 and TRBJ2-5; D is possibly TRBD1 (5 bases). The CDR3 loop spans 14 amino acids. The germline gives CDR1 SGHAT, CDR2 FQNNGV. Between the trimmed V and J ends, which lost 5 bases and 4 bases, there was a span of 14 bases. CDR3 coding DNA: TGTGCCAGCAGCGCATACAGGTCCCCAGAGACCCAGTACTTC. It is translated as CASSAYRSPETQYF.

This clonotype was picked up a small number of times. The chain joins TRBV6-5 to TRBJ1-2, with D unclear. V lost 6 bases and J lost 8, with 25 bases in between. CDR3 length: 16 residues. Germline V gene data show CDR1 as MNHEY and CDR2 as SVGAGI. The CDR3 DNA reads TGTGCCAGCAGCTTCCAGCCCATCCCTGGGGTCGGGGGCTACACCTTC. Translating gives CASSFQPIPGVGGYTF.

Many counts were recorded for this clonotype. In DNA form, the CDR3 reads TGTGCCAGCAGCCCACAGGGGGTCTACAATGAGCAGTTCTTC. It encodes CASSPQGVYNEQFF. The chain has TRBV18 and TRBJ2-1, with 8 bases identical to TRBD1. Germline V lookup: CDR1 KGHSH, CDR2 LQKENI. V trimming: 8 bases; J trimming: 3 bases; junction bases outside the gene matches: 6. The CDR3 runs 14 residues.

The chain has TRBV7-2 and TRBJ1-5; 7 positions match TRBD1. Germline values: CDR1 SGHTA, CDR2 FQGNSA. V was clipped by 3 bases and J by 7 bases; unmatched bases: 6. The CDR3 loop spans 14 amino acids. The CDR3 here is CASSFYRGRQPQHF. CDR3 in DNA: TGTGCCAGCAGCTTCTACAGGGGTCGGCAGCCCCAGCATTTT. The variable domain in full, with the rest retrieved from reference TRBV7-2 and TRBJ1-5, is GAGVSQSPSNKVTEKGKDVELRCDPISGHTALYWYRQSLGQGLEFLIYFQGNSAPDKSGLPSDRFSAERTGGSVSTLTIQRTQQEDSAVYLCASSFYRGRQPQHFGDGTRLSIL.

The chain combines TRBV24-1 with TRBJ2-5, with a weak D call TRBD1 (6 bases). The germline V gene encodes CDR1 KGHDR and CDR2 SFDVKD. The CDR3 is 15 amino acids. With 4 bases removed from V and 11 bases from J, the gap between germline ends came to 22 bases. For the CDR3, the DNA is TGTGCCACCAGTGAATCAGGGGCAGGTTACAATGAGCAGTACTTC. It translates to CATSESGAGYNEQYF.

This clonotype occurred many times. The chain joins TRBV29-1 to TRBJ2-3, with D perhaps TRBD2 (6 bases). Trimming stripped 2 bases from V and 4 bases from J, with 10 bases between. There are 13 residues in the CDR3. Germline V lookup: CDR1 SQVTM, CDR2 ANQGSEA. The CDR3, as DNA: TGCAGCGTTGAACCCCGGAGGGCAGATACGCAGTATTTT. It specifies CSVEPRRADTQYF.

This clonotype was counted many times. This rearrangement joins TRBV7-9 to TRBJ1-1, with 9 bases that match TRBD1. V dropped 5 bases and J dropped 8; count of bases not matched to a gene: 12. Germline V lookup: CDR1 SEHNR, CDR2 FQNEAQ (reference sequence). The CDR3 extends over 15 amino acids. CDR3 sequence: CASSLRDRENREAFF. Here the CDR3 DNA reads TGTGCCAGCAGCCTCCGGGACAGGGAAAACCGGGAAGCTTTCTTT.

This chain uses TRBV15 with TRBJ2-3; the match to TRBD2 covers 12 bases. The V and J ends lost 5 bases and 6 bases, in that order; junction bases with no gene match: 9. Looked up from germline, CDR1 is LNHNV and CDR2 is YYDKDF (reference sequence). CDR3 size: 16 residues. The CDR3 reads CATSEILAGGLDTQYF. The CDR3 region has the DNA TGTGCCACCAGCGAGATCCTAGCGGGGGGGTTGGATACGCAGTATTTT.